These 31 T cell receptor beta chains came from one sample sequenced in a study of blood T cells in healthy people across ages. The second PCR ran roughly 6 to 11 cycles with a sample-barcoded 5' primer and J-beta primers. TCRdb passed the 5' RACE reads through MiXCR, listing each CDR3 protein once. The sample carries roughly 680,000 distinct CDR3 sequences, over 40% recorded once. Sequencing input: blood. The receptors stem from a woman older than 75 in good health.

This clonotype was recorded many times. This chain connects TRBV7-2 to TRBJ2-7, with D uncertain. Between the trimmed V and J ends, which lost 5 bases and 7 bases, there was a span of 12 bases. The CDR3 runs 12 residues. Germline CDR1 reads SGHTA; CDR2 reads FQGNSA. The CDR3 loop is CASSTYLEEQYF. CDR3 DNA sequence: TGTGCCAGCAGCACGTACCTCGAAGAGCAGTACTTC.

The chain carries TRBV2 and TRBJ2-5; weak D call: TRBD1 (8 bases). V was pared by 8 bases and J by 11 bases, with 24 bases between. The CDR3 runs 14 residues. Per germline, CDR1 SNHLY and CDR2 FYNNEI. The CDR3 DNA sequence: TGTGCCAGCTGGGAGGGGACAGGTCTAAAAGAGCAGTACTTC. Protein product: CASWEGTGLKEQYF.

The J gene is TRBJ2-2, the V gene TRBV2; no reliable D call. CDR3 length equals 12 residues. The germline V gene encodes CDR1 SNHLY and CDR2 FYNNEI. Trimming removed 10 bases from V and 5 bases from J, with 11 bases in between. CDR3 protein: CAILEGTGELFF. DNA of the CDR3: TGTGCCATCCTAGAAGGGACCGGGGAGCTGTTTTTT.

The chain joins TRBV12-3 or TRBV12-4 to TRBJ1-4; unclear D gene. The CDR3 covers 13 residues. The germline V and J ends were trimmed by 7 bases and 7 bases, with 13 bases remaining between them. The CDR3 DNA sequence: TGTGCCAGCACCCCCCCGGCTGGTGAAAAACTGTTTTTT. Amino acids: CASTPPAGEKLFF.

V is TRBV27 and J is TRBJ2-4, with 8 bases fitting TRBD2. The CDR3 covers 11 residues. V lost 6 bases, J lost 13 bases, and 5 bases stayed unmatched. Germline values: CDR1 MNHEY, CDR2 SMNVEV (reference sequence). This CDR3 reads CASRLGGEQYF. The CDR3 DNA reads TGTGCCAGCAGACTCGGGGGGGAGCAGTACTTC.

This clonotype was observed at least ten times. The J gene is TRBJ1-5, the V gene TRBV20-1, with D perhaps TRBD1 (5 bases). Trimming removed 0 bases from V and 3 bases from J, with 9 bases in between. Per germline, CDR1 DFQATT and CDR2 SNEGSKA (reference sequence). The length of the CDR3 is 14 residues. In nucleotides, the CDR3 is TGCAGTGCTAGAGACCCAGGGATCAATCAGCCCCAGCATTTT. As protein: CSARDPGINQPQHF.

The table lists this clonotype with a few counts. The V and J genes are TRBV7-8 and TRBJ2-7, with D perhaps given as TRBD1 or TRBD2 (5 bases each). V lost 1 base, J lost 6 bases, and 13 bases lay in between. CDR3 size: 14 residues. Looked up from germline, CDR1 is SGHVS and CDR2 is FQNEAQ. CDR3 residues: CASSLGGQGIEQYF. The CDR3 DNA follows: TGTGCCAGCAGCTTAGGAGGGCAGGGAATCGAGCAGTACTTC.

V gene TRBV24-1 combines with J gene TRBJ1-2; possibly TRBD1 for D (6 bases). Per the germline V gene, CDR1 is KGHDR and CDR2 is SFDVKD. The CDR3 has 15 amino acids. Between the trimmed V and J ends, which lost 2 bases and 3 bases, there was a span of 12 bases. The CDR3 is CATSDWAGDDYGYTF. The CDR3 DNA sequence: TGTGCCACCAGTGATTGGGCAGGGGACGACTATGGCTACACCTTC.

In its sample, this clonotype was seen once. A much larger clone sits a single nucleotide away, making a read error possible. This chain uses TRBV27 with TRBJ1-6; D is possibly TRBD1 (6 bases). Germline CDR1 reads MNHEY; CDR2 reads SMNVEV (reference sequence). Trimming shortened V by 5 bases and J by 10 bases, and 15 bases separated the two germline ends. CDR3 length: 14 residues. The CDR3 nucleotides are TGTGCCAGCAGTCTTGGACAGTGGAGCTCACCCCTCCACTTT. This encodes CASSLGQWSSPLHF.

This clonotype was observed a few times. The V gene is TRBV18, the J gene TRBJ1-5, with 8 bases that match TRBD1. The ends lost 3 bases at V and 6 bases at J; junction bases unmatched: 4. CDR1 is KGHSH and CDR2 is LQKENI in the germline V gene. This CDR3 is built from 14 residues. CDR3 DNA sequence: TGTGCCAGCTCACCGGACAGGGCCAGTCAGCCCCAGCATTTT. Its translation is CASSPDRASQPQHF.

This clonotype was counted ten times or more. This sequence joins TRBV12-3 or TRBV12-4 and TRBJ2-5; D is ambiguous. The germline V and J ends were trimmed by 3 bases and 5 bases, with 7 bases remaining between them. This CDR3 is built from 12 residues. CDR3 sequence (DNA): TGTGCCAGCAGTTTTAGGGTGGAGACCCAGTACTTC. Protein product: CASSFRVETQYF.

This clonotype was detected ten times or more. V usage is TRBV29-1 and J usage is TRBJ2-5, with 10 positions matching TRBD2. The J segment lost 4 bases and the V segment lost 4 bases, leaving 6 bases of the junction unmatched. This CDR3 is 14 amino acids long. The germline V gene encodes CDR1 SQVTM and CDR2 ANQGSEA. Here the CDR3 reads CSVAPSGSSETQYF. The CDR3 DNA is TGCAGCGTTGCGCCTAGCGGGAGTTCAGAGACCCAGTACTTC.

The gene calls are TRBV2 and TRBJ1-6; D is unclear. The CDR3 totals 16 residues. V lost 1 base to trimming and J lost 7 bases, with 14 bases between them. CDR1 is SNHLY, CDR2 FYNNEI, per germline. The CDR3, as DNA: TGTGCCAGCAGTGAAGTTGGGCGGGAAGACAATTCACCCCTCCACTTT. As protein: CASSEVGREDNSPLHF.

V usage is TRBV4-1 and J usage is TRBJ2-5, with 8 positions matching TRBD2. From germline, CDR1 is MGHRA and CDR2 YSYEKL. This CDR3 comprises 16 residues. With V trimmed by 4 bases and J by 4 bases, 11 bases remained unmatched. CDR3 DNA sequence: TGCGCCAGCAGCCGGGGAATTAGCGGGGCCCCAGAGACCCAGTACTTC. Translation: CASSRGISGAPETQYF.

Worth noting for this clonotype: Since a much larger clone is just one base distant, this may be a read error. This sequence joins TRBV2 and TRBJ2-6; possible D gene TRBD1, 6 bases. This CDR3 spans 15 amino acids. V lost 5 bases and J 5 bases, leaving 13 bases between the germline ends. Per germline, CDR1 SNHLY and CDR2 FYNNEI. The CDR3: CASSKRDTRANVLTF. The CDR3 DNA follows: TGTGCCAGCAGTAAACGGGACACTAGGGCCAACGTCCTGACTTTC.

This clonotype was detected many times. This chain joins TRBV11-1 and TRBJ2-3; D assignment may be TRBD1 or TRBD2 (5 bases each). The V gene's germline CDR1 is SGHAT and CDR2 FQDESV (reference sequence). V was trimmed by 4 bases and J by 6 bases, leaving 14 bases between them. The CDR3 extends over 14 amino acids. This chain's CDR3 is CASSSRDAGDTQYF. The DNA of the CDR3 is TGTGCCAGCAGCTCCCGGGACGCCGGGGATACGCAGTATTTT.

A single count supports this clonotype. V usage is TRBV18 and J usage is TRBJ2-7; the D gene is possibly TRBD1 (6 bases). Trimming cost V 2 bases and J 3 bases, with 11 bases left between them. The CDR3 length is 14 residues. Germline CDR1 reads KGHSH; CDR2 reads LQKENI. CDR3 DNA sequence: TGTGCCAGCTCACCAAAGGACAGTTACTACGAGCAGTACTTC. This sequence encodes CASSPKDSYYEQYF.

This chain uses TRBV4-3 with TRBJ2-1; 10 nucleotides line up with TRBD1. The CDR3 runs 18 residues. Germline V gives CDR1 LGHNA, CDR2 YSLEER. With 0 bases clipped from V and 9 bases from J, the junction kept 14 bases outside the gene matches. CDR3 DNA: TGCGCCAGCAGCCAAGACCCGTCCCCGGGACAGGGGCCCGGTGAGCAGTTCTTC. This encodes CASSQDPSPGQGPGEQFF.

This clonotype has a count of ten or more. V usage is TRBV29-1 and J usage is TRBJ2-5, with D unresolved. The V and J ends lost 4 bases and 0 bases respectively, with 6 bases between them. Germline loops: CDR1 SQVTM, CDR2 ANQGSEA. There are 12 residues in the CDR3. The CDR3 region is CSVGTYQETQYF. CDR3 coding DNA: TGCAGCGTTGGGACCTACCAAGAGACCCAGTACTTC.

The sample holds a few counts of this clonotype. The genes are TRBV27 and TRBJ1-5; TRBD1 is a possible D gene (5 bases). V lost 0 bases and J 3 bases, leaving 15 bases between the germline ends. CDR3 length equals 17 residues. Germline V CDR1 and CDR2: MNHEY, SMNVEV (reference sequence). The CDR3 DNA is TGTGCCAGCAGTTTATCTTTCGGGGGATTGAACAATCAGCCCCAGCATTTT. This encodes CASSLSFGGLNNQPQHF.

Notes on this clonotype: A much more abundant neighbour one base away suggests this may be a read error. This chain connects TRBV28 to TRBJ1-2, with D possibly TRBD1 on 6 matching bases. The CDR3 has 14 residues. Looked up from germline, CDR1 is MDHEN and CDR2 is SYDVKM. CDR3 sequence: CVSRASGGSWGYTF. The DNA of the CDR3 is TGTGTCAGCAGGGCCTCTGGGGGCTCTTGGGGCTACACCTTC.

V usage is TRBV12-3 or TRBV12-4 and J usage is TRBJ1-4; a possible D gene is TRBD1 (6 bases). This CDR3 contains 14 residues. With 5 bases removed from V and 5 bases from J, the gap between germline ends came to 12 bases. The CDR3 coding sequence is TGTGCCAGCAGTCCCTTAGACAGGAATGAAAAACTGTTTTTT. Its protein product is CASSPLDRNEKLFF.

The V call is TRBV6-2 or TRBV6-3, the J call TRBJ2-1; 10 bases match TRBD2. The CDR3 is made up of 13 amino acids. The V gene's germline CDR1 is MNHEY and CDR2 SVGEGT. The V segment lost 6 bases and the J segment 9 bases; nucleotides outside the gene matches: 5. The CDR3 sequence: CASRLAGDTEQFF. The CDR3 coding sequence is TGTGCCAGCAGGCTAGCGGGAGACACTGAGCAGTTCTTC.

The rearrangement joins TRBV7-9 to TRBJ2-1; 11 bases map to TRBD1. Unmatched junction bases numbered 21, after V lost 7 bases and J lost 7 bases. The V gene's germline CDR1 is SEHNR and CDR2 FQNEAQ (reference sequence). CDR3 length: 19 amino acids. The CDR3 protein is CASISGTGGVWGPLNEQFF. DNA for the CDR3: TGTGCCAGCATCTCCGGGACAGGGGGTGTATGGGGGCCTCTTAATGAGCAGTTCTTC. The whole variable domain, remainder taken from reference TRBV7-9 and TRBJ2-1, is DTGVSQNPRHKITKRGQNVTFRCDPISEHNRLYWYRQTLGQGPEFLTYFQNEAQLEKSRLLSDRFSAERPKGSFSTLEIQRTEQGDSAMYLCASISGTGGVWGPLNEQFFGPGTRLTVL.

CDR3 region: CASSVGALETQYF. In nucleotides, the CDR3 is TGTGCCAGCAGTGTGGGCGCTTTGGAGACCCAGTACTTC. V and J are TRBV6-1 and TRBJ2-5; D not resolved. CDR3 length: 13 residues. The germline V and J ends were trimmed by 4 bases and 5 bases, with 11 bases remaining between them. Germline V gene sequence: CDR1 MNHNS, CDR2 SASEGT.

The chain links TRBV29-1 to TRBJ2-3, with D possibly matching TRBD2 (6 bases). This CDR3 has 13 residues. With 7 bases removed from V and 4 bases from J, the gap between germline ends came to 15 bases. The germline CDR1 and CDR2 sequences are SQVTM and ANQGSEA. As DNA, the CDR3 is TGCAGCGCTTTAGGGAGGCCGCCAGATACGCAGTATTTT. This sequence encodes CSALGRPPDTQYF.

The rearrangement joins TRBV20-1 to TRBJ2-5; D possibly corresponds to TRBD1 (5 bases). V shed 0 bases and J shed 11 bases, with 13 bases lying between them. The CDR3 extends over 12 amino acids. CDR1 DFQATT and CDR2 SNEGSKA come from the germline V gene (reference sequence). CDR3 nucleotide sequence: TGCAGTGCTAGAGAAGGGGTTGCAAGGCAGTACTTC. Residues: CSAREGVARQYF.

This clonotype has a single count. The chain links TRBV30 to TRBJ1-5; the D gene is possibly TRBD1 (5 bases). The CDR3 has 15 amino acids. The germline V gene has CDR1 GTSNPN and CDR2 SVGIG (reference sequence). The V and J ends lost 1 base and 3 bases respectively, with 13 bases between them. The CDR3 nucleotides read TGTGCCTGGAGTGAAGGGGAAGGGCCCAATCAGCCCCAGCATTTT. As protein: CAWSEGEGPNQPQHF.

The chain links TRBV2 to TRBJ1-6, with D perhaps TRBD1 (5 bases). The CDR3 consists of 14 residues. V was clipped by 1 base and J by 7 bases, with 8 bases between them. Germline V gene lookup returns CDR1 SNHLY and CDR2 FYNNEI. The CDR3 loop is CASSEGQSNSPLHF. CDR3 DNA: TGTGCCAGCAGTGAAGGACAGTCAAATTCACCCCTCCACTTT.

V gene TRBV20-1 combines with J gene TRBJ2-2, with 8 bases matching TRBD1. This CDR3 comprises 14 residues. CDR1 and CDR2 from the germline V gene are DFQATT and SNEGSKA (reference sequence). V shed 2 bases and J 2 bases; nucleotides not matched to a gene: 1. In DNA form, the CDR3 reads TGCAGTGCTAGACCAGGGGGCAACACCGGGGAGCTGTTTTTT. Protein sequence: CSARPGGNTGELFF.

V and J are TRBV7-2 and TRBJ2-5; 7 bases fit TRBD1. Near its end, the DNA agrees better with TRBJ2-7, so the J call may be wrong. This CDR3 has 15 amino acids. The germline V gene encodes CDR1 SGHTA and CDR2 FQGNSA. The CDR3 region has the DNA TGTGCCAGCAGCTTAGAGGTGGGACAGCTGCACGAGCAGTACTTC. Protein sequence: CASSLEVGQLHEQYF.